This entry concerns a single T cell receptor (beta chain). These data belong to a study of cytomegalovirus exposure and HLA in healthy donors. The V gene's germline CDR1 is SQVTM and CDR2 ANQGSEA. V lost 4 bases and J lost 3, with 16 bases in between. The CDR3 covers 14 residues. The PCR ran on 60 Vbeta and 13 Jbeta primers. Clones were read by immunoSEQ multiplex PCR, and TCRdb kept only the in-frame ones, dropping some. The table shows 120,000 to 150,000 clones, with around 78% occurring only once. V usage is TRBV29-1 and J usage is TRBJ2-7, with D tentatively TRBD1 (6 bases). Sequencing input: PBMCs. The TCR sequence derives from a male donor in good health and CMV-seronegative. CDR3 residues: CSVVFGTRSYEQYF. The CDR3 region has the DNA TGCAGCGTTGTCTTTGGGACAAGGAGCTACGAGCAGTACTTC.